The sequence of this T cell receptor beta chain was determined in a study of blood T cell repertoires in COVID-19 (dated by TCRdb to the early 2020s). In the study overall: Samples from collaborators originated in the United States, Italy and Spain and spanned both the acute and convalescent phases of COVID-19. Deeply sampled blood TCRbeta repertoires from subjects exposed to, actively infected with, or recovered from COVID-19 were included in the dataset. The repertoires were released in a freely available public database intended as a resource for research on the immune response to SARS-CoV-2. The samples were drawn from the first 160 participants of the ongoing ImmuneRACE study and from more than 1,000 subjects provided by 6 global collaborators. Where available, HLA class I and class II types were taken from metadata supplied by the sample provider and were not determined by assay-based typing. A de-identified subject ID, COVID-19 status, age in years and sex were almost always included in the sample metadata. The prospective study material was composed of cDNA or gDNA derived from T cells, B-cell-depleted T cells, or PBMCs.

Of note for this clone: Its antigen specificity is not known. Base qualities were left out, and no much larger clone turns up one base away.

The CDR3 starts with the cysteine, ends with the phenylalanine, and has 14 residues. The only DNA kept is the CDR3, 42 bases in frame from the first base. V is clipped by 0 bases and J by 6 bases, and the sequence between their germline boundaries is 12 bases long. CDR1 and CDR2, per the germline V gene, are MNHEY and SVGAGI. The immunoSEQ Assay, a bias-controlled multiplex PCR, was used to amplify TCRbeta CDR3 regions from genomic DNA. Under the source paper's analysis protocol: The number of nucleated cells in each sample was estimated from the amplification of reference gene primers within the assay. To quantify the absolute abundance of each unique TCRbeta CDR3 rearrangement, sequence reads were collapsed and filtered. For each sample, productive Simpson clonality was calculated as the square root of Simpson's diversity index over productive rearrangements. The source is immuneACCESS, and TCRdb retained only in-frame sequences with V and J called. Part of the clones is not carried over; for the studies checked, unresolved V genes explain less than half of this, and the remainder is unexplained. The V and J calls and the clone size are those of that table, but D and trimming were determined from the DNA. For this sample the table gives 95,000 to 150,000 clones, of which around 90% were detected only once. 3.8% of the sample belongs to the ten largest clones.

Overall study results and their limits: The amount of clinical and demographic metadata varied by source and participant and was provided uncurated.

At one collaborating source in Seattle, patients were enrolled during active infection and were followed longitudinally through the course of disease. The collaborating institutions used their own protocols to collect whole blood in K2EDTA tubes. For TCRbeta analysis, collaborators shipped samples as frozen whole blood, isolated PBMCs, or DNA extracted from either of those sample types. The chain joins TRBV6-5 to TRBJ2-7, and perhaps TRBD2 as D gene, on 6 matching bases. This receptor was taken from a woman aged 55-70 years with COVID-19, enrolled during active disease. What was sequenced was peripheral blood. The CDR3 sequence is CASSYSGRSAEQYF. At the DNA level, the sequence is TGTGCCAGCAGTTACTCCGGGAGAAGTGCCGAGCAGTACTTC.